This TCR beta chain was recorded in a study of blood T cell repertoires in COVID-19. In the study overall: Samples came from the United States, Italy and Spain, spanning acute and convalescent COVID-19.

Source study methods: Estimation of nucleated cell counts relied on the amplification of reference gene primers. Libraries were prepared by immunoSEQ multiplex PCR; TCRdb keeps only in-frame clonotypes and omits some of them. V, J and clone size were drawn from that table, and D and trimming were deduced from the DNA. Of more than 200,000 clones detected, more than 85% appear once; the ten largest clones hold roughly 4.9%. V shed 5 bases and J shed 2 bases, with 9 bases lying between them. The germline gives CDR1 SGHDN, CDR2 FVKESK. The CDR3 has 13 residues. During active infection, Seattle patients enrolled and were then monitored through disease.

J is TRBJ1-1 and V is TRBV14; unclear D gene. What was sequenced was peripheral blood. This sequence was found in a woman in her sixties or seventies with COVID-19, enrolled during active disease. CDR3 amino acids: CASSRGKNTEAFF. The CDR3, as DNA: TGTGCCAGCAGCAGAGGAAAAAACACTGAAGCTTTCTTT.